The 29 T cell receptor beta chains reported below all come from one sample, sequenced in a study of blood T cell repertoires in COVID-19. The data were produced by immunoSEQ multiplex PCR, yet TCRdb's version contains in-frame clones alone and is incomplete. The repertoire holds 130,000 or so clones, with approximately 90% as singletons. The sequencing sample was made of peripheral blood. The receptors were sampled from a man in his 70s with active COVID-19.

In this sample, this clone turned up once. The J gene is TRBJ2-3, the V gene TRBV7-2; TRBD1 matches at 8 bases. Trimming removed 2 bases from V and 5 bases from J; junction bases left unmatched: 6. Germline assignment: CDR1 SGHTA and CDR2 FQGNSA. CDR3 size: 15 residues. The CDR3 DNA reads TGTGCCAGCAGCTTAAGCCGACAGGGGCGAGATACGCAGTATTTT. Its translation is CASSLSRQGRDTQYF.

In nucleotides, the CDR3 is TGTGCCAGCAGACGTCTAGCGGGAGGGCCGATCAGCGCCGGGGAGCTGTTTTTT. Translating it yields CASRRLAGGPISAGELFF. The rearrangement joins TRBV28 to TRBJ2-2, with TRBD2 identical over 12 bases. CDR1 is MDHEN and CDR2 is SYDVKM in the germline V gene. This CDR3 region has 18 residues. The trim removed 6 bases at V and 6 bases at J, leaving 14 bases unmatched.

The genes are TRBV9 and TRBJ2-7; 10 positions match TRBD2. CDR3 length: 16 amino acids. The V gene end was trimmed by 4 bases and the J gene end by 4 bases; junction bases not matched to a gene: 11. CDR1 is SGDLS, CDR2 YYNGEE, per germline. The CDR3 loop reads CASSLTSSSGSYEQYF. The CDR3 DNA reads as TGTGCCAGCAGCCTAACTTCCTCTAGCGGGAGTTACGAGCAGTACTTC. The complete variable domain, with remaining parts taken from reference TRBV9 and TRBJ2-7, reads DSGVTQTPKHLITATGQRVTLRCSPRSGDLSVYWYQQSLDQGLQFLIQYYNGEERAKGNILERFSAQQFPDLHSELNLSSLELGDSALYFCASSLTSSSGSYEQYFGPGTRLTVT.

This rearrangement joins TRBV5-1 to TRBJ2-5, with 7 bases fitting TRBD2. J gave up 5 bases and V 3 bases, and 13 bases lay outside the gene matches. This CDR3 contains 16 residues. Germline V gene sequence: CDR1 SGHRS, CDR2 YFSETQ. The DNA for the CDR3 is TGCGCCAGCAGCTCCGGCCCCGGTGGGGGGGAGGAGACCCAGTACTTC. The encoded protein is CASSSGPGGGEETQYF.

The chain has TRBV2 and TRBJ2-7, with D possibly being TRBD1 (5 bases). The V end was cut by 7 bases, the J end by 1 base, with 14 bases between. Germline values: CDR1 SNHLY, CDR2 FYNNEI. The CDR3 length is 14 residues. The CDR3 reads CASKSTTASYEQYF. In DNA, the CDR3 is TGTGCCAGCAAATCAACGACAGCTTCCTACGAGCAGTACTTC.

The chain couples TRBV6-4 to TRBJ2-7; TRBD1 is a possible D gene (6 bases). The CDR3 sequence is 15 residues long. Germline V gene data show CDR1 as MRHNA and CDR2 as SNTAGT. V was shortened by 4 bases and J by 3 bases, with 16 bases between the two germline ends. CDR3 coding DNA: TGTGCCAGCAGTGCGGCCGGGGCAGGGGTCTACGAGCAGTACTTC. It codes for CASSAAGAGVYEQYF.

The V and J genes are TRBV6-6 and TRBJ2-3; possible D gene TRBD2, 6 bases. Germline V gene sequence: CDR1 MNHNY, CDR2 SVGAGI (reference sequence). Trimming pared 4 bases from V and 2 bases from J, leaving 16 bases between. CDR3 length: 16 residues. The CDR3 coding sequence is TGTGCCAGCAGTTTCACGCCGGGACTGGACACAGATACGCAGTATTTT. Its translation: CASSFTPGLDTDTQYF.

V usage is TRBV30 and J usage is TRBJ1-1; D gene ambiguous. Germline CDR1 GTSNPN, CDR2 SVGIG (reference sequence). This CDR3 region has 13 residues. V lost 0 bases to trimming and J lost 11 bases, with 16 bases between them. As DNA, the CDR3 is TGTGCCTGGAGTGTAGCGGGAGCCCTGATGGCTTTCTTT. Its translation is CAWSVAGALMAFF.

With regard to this clone: The identical CDR3 is also encoded by other nucleotide sequences in the sample. The gene calls are TRBV19 and TRBJ2-7, with D maybe TRBD1 (5 bases). V was clipped by 5 bases and J by 1 base, with 9 bases between them. The germline V gene encodes CDR1 LNHDA and CDR2 SQIVND (reference sequence). This CDR3 is built from 13 residues. This CDR3 reads CASSAGNSYEQYF. CDR3 sequence (DNA): TGTGCCAGTAGTGCAGGGAATTCCTACGAGCAGTACTTC.

The rearrangement links TRBV28 to TRBJ1-3; D might be TRBD1 (5 bases). Germline CDR1 reads MDHEN; CDR2 reads SYDVKM. CDR3 length equals 15 residues. V lost 2 bases and J 0 bases, leaving 8 bases between the germline ends. In DNA form, the CDR3 reads TGTGCCAGCAGTTTAGGCAGGGCCTCTGGAAACACCATATATTTT. Amino acids: CASSLGRASGNTIYF.

The chain is built from TRBV29-1 and TRBJ2-4; tentatively, D is TRBD2 (6 bases). The CDR3 covers 10 residues. Germline CDR1 is SQVTM and CDR2 is ANQGSEA. Trimming took off 7 bases at V and 9 bases at J, with 10 bases between the two ends. In nucleotides, the CDR3 is TGCAGCGCTAGCGAAGGCATTCAGTACTTC. Translated: CSASEGIQYF.

V is TRBV7-2 and J is TRBJ2-5; 9 bases are shared with TRBD2. The germline CDR1 and CDR2 sequences are SGHTA and FQGNSA. With 0 bases clipped from V and 2 bases from J, the junction kept 4 bases outside the gene matches. This CDR3 contains 16 residues. The CDR3: CASSLALAGGQETQYF. The CDR3 bases are TGTGCCAGCAGCTTAGCACTAGCGGGTGGACAAGAGACCCAGTACTTC.

This chain links TRBV10-2 with TRBJ1-1, with D possibly being TRBD1 (6 bases). With 3 bases removed from V and 0 bases from J, the gap between germline ends came to 8 bases. The CDR3 is 14 amino acids. Per the germline V gene, CDR1 is WSHSY and CDR2 is SAAADI. DNA of the CDR3: TGCGCCAGCAGTGACAGGGGCATGAACACTGAAGCTTTCTTT. Its protein product is CASSDRGMNTEAFF.

This sequence joins TRBV5-4 and TRBJ2-3; possible D gene TRBD2, 7 bases. Trimming cost V 2 bases and J 0 bases, with 16 bases left between them. Per germline, CDR1 SGHNT and CDR2 YYREEE (reference sequence). This CDR3 is built from 17 residues. The CDR3: CASSFGGPSPSTDTQYF. For the CDR3, the DNA is TGTGCCAGCAGCTTCGGGGGGCCTTCCCCTAGCACAGATACGCAGTATTTT.

This clone appeared once. The V gene is TRBV11-3, the J gene TRBJ2-1; TRBD2 is a possible D gene (6 bases). The CDR3 spans 15 residues. V was shortened by 5 bases and J by 1 base, with 12 bases between the two germline ends. The germline CDR1 and CDR2 sequences are SGHNT and YENEEA. The CDR3 reads CASSKNSGSYNEQFF. CDR3 DNA sequence: TGTGCCAGCAGCAAAAATAGCGGTTCCTACAATGAGCAGTTCTTC.

The rearrangement links TRBV13 to TRBJ2-4, with 7 bases identical to TRBD1. The junction had 8 bases not matched to a gene; V was cut back by 0 bases and J by 9 bases. Germline assignment: CDR1 PRHDT and CDR2 FYEKMQ (reference sequence). CDR3 length: 15 residues. CDR3 sequence reads: CASSLGGQREGIQYF. CDR3 sequence (DNA): TGTGCCAGCAGCTTAGGGGGACAGCGAGAGGGCATTCAGTACTTC.

The rearrangement uses TRBV5-6 and TRBJ2-5; 8 nucleotides match TRBD1. J was trimmed by 0 bases and V by 4 bases; bases with no gene match: 5. This CDR3 comprises 15 residues. From germline, CDR1 is SGHDT and CDR2 YYEEEE. The CDR3 loop is CASSIGQGYQETQYF. CDR3 DNA: TGTGCCAGCAGCATAGGACAGGGATACCAAGAGACCCAGTACTTC.

The chain couples TRBV27 to TRBJ1-4; D may be TRBD1 (5 bases). V gave up 1 base and J gave up 11 bases, with 14 bases separating them. CDR3 length equals 14 residues. Germline V gives CDR1 MNHEY, CDR2 SMNVEV (reference sequence). CDR3 residues: CASSLLGGLGKLFF. The CDR3 coding sequence is TGTGCCAGCAGTTTATTGGGGGGACTTGGGAAACTGTTTTTT.

V usage is TRBV30 and J usage is TRBJ1-2; D gene ambiguous. The CDR3 contains 13 residues. The ends were cut back, 2 bases at V and 5 bases at J, with 12 bases in the middle. Germline V CDR1 and CDR2: GTSNPN, SVGIG (reference sequence). CDR3 in DNA: TGTGCCTGGAGTCTCCCAGGAAGATATGGCTACACCTTC. Amino acid sequence: CAWSLPGRYGYTF.

V and J are TRBV11-2 and TRBJ2-2; TRBD2 aligns across 8 bases. Losses at the gene ends were 3 bases for V and 4 bases for J; bases not matched to a gene: 13. CDR1 is SGHAT, CDR2 FQNNGV, per germline. The CDR3 is 18 residues long. The CDR3 coding sequence is TGTGCCAGCAGCTTCGCAGTAGCAACCGGGGGGGGCACCGGGGAGCTGTTTTTT. Translation gives CASSFAVATGGGTGELFF.

This clone has more than one count but fewer than ten. The rearrangement links TRBV7-2 to TRBJ1-5; TRBD1 matches 8 bases. Germline assignment: CDR1 SGHTA and CDR2 FQGNSA. V lost 5 bases, J lost 1 base, and 4 bases stayed unmatched. The CDR3 length is 15 residues. Here the CDR3 DNA reads TGTGCCAGCAGCGCCTCAGGGGGCAGCAATCAGCCCCAGCATTTT. It is translated as CASSASGGSNQPQHF.

The genes are TRBV28 and TRBJ2-7; possible D gene TRBD2, 7 bases. V gave up 7 bases and J gave up 3 bases, with 13 bases separating them. The CDR3 has 13 residues. Germline V gives CDR1 MDHEN, CDR2 SYDVKM. The CDR3 DNA reads as TGTGCCAGCAAAGAGAGGGGGGGCTACGAGCAGTACTTC. Amino acids: CASKERGGYEQYF.

This chain joins TRBV2 and TRBJ1-3; 8 bases are shared with TRBD1. With V trimmed by 3 bases and J by 9 bases, 13 bases remained unmatched. The V gene's germline CDR1 is SNHLY and CDR2 FYNNEI. The CDR3 length is 16 residues. The CDR3 sequence is CASSDRPDRERGTIYF. The CDR3 DNA reads TGTGCCAGCAGTGATAGGCCGGACAGGGAAAGGGGCACCATATATTTT.

This rearrangement joins TRBV5-6 to TRBJ1-1; D is uncertain. There are 14 residues in the CDR3. Trimming took off 2 bases at V and 4 bases at J, with 12 bases between the two ends. The germline gives CDR1 SGHDT, CDR2 YYEEEE. CDR3 sequence reads: CASSLDLRGTEAFF. The DNA for the CDR3 is TGTGCCAGCAGCTTAGACCTGCGAGGCACTGAAGCTTTCTTT. Filled out from reference TRBV5-6 and TRBJ1-1, the complete variable domain reads DAGVTQSPTHLIKTRGQQVTLRCSPKSGHDTVSWYQQALGQGPQFIFQYYEEEERQRGNFPDRFSGHQFPNYSSELNVNALLLGDSALYLCASSLDLRGTEAFFGQGTRLTVV.

About this clone itself: Mismatch with germline at one junction end may stem from a read error. This chain links TRBV28 with TRBJ2-7, with D perhaps TRBD2 (5 bases). The CDR3 runs 11 residues. Germline CDR1 is MDHEN and CDR2 is SYDVKM. The CDR3: CASSFSGILTF. The CDR3 nucleotides read TGTGCCAGCAGTTTTTCGGGGATCCTGACCTTC.

The chain employs TRBV2 and TRBJ2-2; tentative D call: TRBD2 (7 bases). The CDR3 is made up of 18 amino acids. In germline, CDR1 is SNHLY, CDR2 FYNNEI. V lost 7 bases and J lost 5, with 26 bases in between. In DNA, the CDR3 is TGTGCCAGCAAATTGGGTTGGGGGCGGGAGAGAAGAACCGGGGAGCTGTTTTTT. Protein sequence: CASKLGWGRERRTGELFF.

This clone was seen once. The chain recombines TRBV5-1 with TRBJ1-1, with D perhaps TRBD1 (5 bases). The CDR3 has 13 residues. Trimming took off 4 bases at V and 4 bases at J, with 11 bases between the two ends. The germline V gene has CDR1 SGHRS and CDR2 YFSETQ. The CDR3 coding sequence is TGCGCCAGCAGCCCCTGGGGGGGCACTGAAGCTTTCTTT. It yields the protein CASSPWGGTEAFF.

This chain links TRBV5-8 with TRBJ1-5; tentatively, D is TRBD1 (5 bases). V dropped 0 bases and J dropped 3 bases, with 10 bases sitting between them. From germline, CDR1 is SGHTS and CDR2 YDEGEE. The CDR3 is 15 amino acids. The CDR3 DNA sequence: TGTGCCAGCAGCTTGGTGCAGGGCACCAATCAGCCCCAGCATTTT. Protein: CASSLVQGTNQPQHF.

The rearrangement links TRBV28 to TRBJ2-7; D unresolved. The V end was cut by 3 bases, the J end by 3 bases, with 6 bases between. CDR1 and CDR2 (germline): MDHEN, SYDVKM. The CDR3 is 12 amino acids. The CDR3 nucleotides are TGTGCCAGCAGTTTTGGAGACTACGAGCAGTACTTC. It codes for CASSFGDYEQYF.